The entry that follows covers one T cell receptor (beta chain) sequence. The antigen it recognizes is unknown. No quality values exist for individual bases; no much larger clone is one base distant. Each collaborating institution followed its own protocols to collect whole blood in K2EDTA tubes. For TCRbeta analysis, collaborators shipped samples in one of three forms: frozen whole blood, isolated PBMCs, or DNA extracted from either of those sample types. Via the germline V gene, CDR1 is ENHRY and CDR2 SYGVKD. V sheds 0 bases and J sheds 6 bases, leaving 11 bases between their ends. The CDR3 covers 14 residues, taking in both the cysteine and the phenylalanine. This entry keeps only the CDR3 DNA: 42 bases, framed from base 1. The immunoSEQ Assay, a bias-controlled multiplex PCR, was used to amplify TCRbeta CDR3 regions from genomic DNA. Processing in the source paper ran as follows. The number of nucleated cells in each sample was estimated by amplification of reference gene primers within the assay. To quantify the absolute abundance of each unique TCRbeta CDR3 rearrangement, sequence reads were collapsed and filtered. For each sample, productive Simpson clonality was calculated as the square root of Simpson's diversity index across productive rearrangements. The table was pulled from immuneACCESS by TCRdb, which kept in-frame rearrangements only. Such tables lose some clones; where checked, under half of the loss comes from unresolved V genes, and the rest has no known cause. Clone size and V and J calls were adopted from that table, with D and trimming inferred from the DNA. Recorded for this sample are several thousand clones; roughly 89% of them occurred a single time. Over 7.5% of the sample lies in the top ten.

The data stem from a study of blood T cell repertoires in COVID-19 (dated by TCRdb to 2018 to 2020). In the study overall: Samples covering the acute and convalescent phases of COVID-19 were provided by collaborators in the United States, Italy and Spain. The repertoires were released in a freely available public database meant as a resource for research on the immune response to SARS-CoV-2. Where HLA class I and class II types were available, the types were taken from metadata supplied by the sample provider, not from assay-based typing. The prospective study material was composed of cDNA or gDNA derived from T cells, B-cell-depleted T cells, or PBMCs. The sample metadata nearly always contained a de-identified subject ID, COVID-19 status, age in years and sex. The samples were drawn from two sources: the first 160 participants of the ongoing ImmuneRACE study, and about 1,300 subjects contributed by 6 global collaborators. The dataset comprised deeply sampled blood TCRbeta repertoires from subjects exposed to, actively infected with, or recovered from COVID-19. General conclusions and limits of the study: The quantity of clinical and demographic metadata differed by source and by participant and was supplied without curation.

The sequenced sample consisted of peripheral blood. The chain is made from TRBV10-3 and TRBJ1-1, with TRBD1 perhaps the D gene, on 5 matching bases. This sequence originates from a human donor with active COVID-19. The donor label of this sample is uncertain. The CDR3 here reads CAISESDRPPEAFF. The DNA sequence follows: TGTGCCATCAGTGAGTCCGACAGACCGCCTGAAGCTTTCTTT.